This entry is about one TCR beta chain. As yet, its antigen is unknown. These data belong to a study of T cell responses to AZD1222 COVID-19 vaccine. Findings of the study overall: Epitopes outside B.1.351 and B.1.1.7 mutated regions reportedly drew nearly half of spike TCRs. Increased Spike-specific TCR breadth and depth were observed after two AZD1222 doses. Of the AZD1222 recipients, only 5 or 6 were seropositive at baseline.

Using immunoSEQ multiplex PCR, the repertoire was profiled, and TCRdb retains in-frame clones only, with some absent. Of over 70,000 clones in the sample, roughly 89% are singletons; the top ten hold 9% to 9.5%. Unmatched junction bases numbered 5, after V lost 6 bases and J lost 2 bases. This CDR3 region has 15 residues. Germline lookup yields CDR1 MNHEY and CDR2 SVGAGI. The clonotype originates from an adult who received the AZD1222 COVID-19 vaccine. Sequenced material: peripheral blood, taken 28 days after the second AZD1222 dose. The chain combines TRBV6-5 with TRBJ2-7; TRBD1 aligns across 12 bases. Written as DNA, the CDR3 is TGTGCCAGCAGGCCCGGGACAGGGGGCACCTACGAGCAGTACGTC. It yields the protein CASRPGTGGTYEQYV.